This TCR beta chain emerged from a study of beta chain features in type 1 diabetes. The wider study: In all, 107,917,701 sorted cells from all samples were analyzed.

Every bit of the isolated RNA underwent reverse transcription, so sequencing read expressed TCRB transcripts. Generated by immunoSEQ multiplex PCR, the TCRdb table keeps only in-frame clones and is missing some. This table has 400,000 to 450,000 clones, approximately 15% appearing once. This clone was detected ten times or more. Its antigen is not known. It was one heparinised blood draw, averaging around 120 mL, that each donor gave. Findings and caveats of the study: Shortening that was moderate but significant affected the TCRB CDR3s of Type 1 diabetes patients in all four CD4+ subsets.

Sequencing was performed on naive CD4+ T cells from blood. This TCR was recovered from a man aged 30-40 years in good health.

Written as DNA, the CDR3 is TGCGCCAGCAGCCAAACTGCTAGCGGGAGTAATGAGCAGTTCTTC. This encodes CASSQTASGSNEQFF. V is TRBV4-3 and J is TRBJ2-1; TRBD2 matches 10 bases. Germline trimming cut 2 bases from V and 7 bases from J; bases unmatched to any gene: 5. Germline CDR1 is LGHNA and CDR2 is YSLEER. The CDR3 extends over 15 amino acids.